The rows below give T cell receptor beta chains drawn from one sample of a study of T-cell reconstitution after alpha-beta-depleted transplantation in children. TCRdb reanalysed the PCR reads using MiXCR and keeps one entry per CDR3 protein. This table holds 700,000 to 950,000 distinct CDR3 sequences, less than 20% found once. Here the sequenced sample was PBMCs, mostly from graft donor cells, taken 360 days after TCRalphabeta/CD19-depleted stem cell transplant. These receptors came from a male patient younger than 18 who had a stem cell transplant for acute lymphoblastic leukemia, so the T cells may come from the graft donor. The CDR3 runs from the conserved cysteine through the conserved F or W. A D gene is named only where the DNA matches it firmly. The size entry is marked missing in some rows and otherwise reads once, few, many or a size class.

CAIRGDQFF,TGTGCCATCAGGGGGGATCAGTTCTTC,many,TRBJ2-1,NA,TRBV10-3
CASSLQQGLYNSPLHF,TGTGCCAGCAGTTTACAACAGGGACTCTATAATTCACCCCTCCACTTT,NA,TRBJ1-6,NA,TRBV28
CASSDIRGSYNEQFF,TGTGCCAGTAGTGATATTAGAGGCTCCTACAATGAGCAGTTCTTC,NA,TRBJ2-1,NA,TRBV19
CASSLFTSSVDGEQFF,TGTGCCAGCTCACTGTTTACTAGCAGCGTCGACGGTGAGCAGTTCTTC,NA,TRBJ2-1,NA,TRBV18
CASSPDRGSFNEQFF,TGTGCCAGCAGTCCCGACAGGGGGTCTTTCAATGAGCAGTTCTTC,few,TRBJ2-1,TRBD1,TRBV27
CASSLPGLAGSGETQYF,TGTGCCAGCAGCTTGCCGGGACTAGCGGGGAGTGGGGAGACCCAGTACTTC,few,TRBJ2-5,TRBD2,TRBV7-8
CASSWSGQETQYF,TGTGCCAGCAGCTGGAGCGGCCAAGAGACCCAGTACTTC,NA,TRBJ2-5,NA,TRBV5-5
CASNTGKETQYF,TGTGCCAGCAATACCGGAAAAGAGACCCAGTACTTC,few,TRBJ2-5,NA,TRBV6-6
CASSFPRWTSGRAGETQYF,TGCGCCAGCAGCTTTCCCCGCTGGACTAGCGGGAGGGCCGGAGAGACCCAGTACTTC,NA,TRBJ2-5,TRBD2,TRBV5-1
CASSQGLKGQSPYNEQFF,TGCGCCAGCAGCCAAGGGCTTAAAGGGCAGAGCCCCTACAATGAGCAGTTCTTC,few,TRBJ2-1,NA,TRBV4-1
CSARGSYENTQYF,TGCAGTGCTCGCGGGTCGTATGAGAATACGCAGTATTTT,NA,TRBJ2-3,NA,TRBV20-1
CASSLVLSGTDTQYF,TGTGCCAGCAGCTTGGTACTATCGGGCACAGATACGCAGTATTTT,few,TRBJ2-3,NA,TRBV7-9
CSARGGPLTGELFF,TGCAGTGCTAGAGGGGGACCCCTCACCGGGGAGCTGTTTTTT,few,TRBJ2-2,NA,TRBV20-1
CASSLADRLSSGANVLTF,TGTGCCAGCAGCTTAGCGGACAGGCTAAGCTCTGGGGCCAACGTCCTGACTTTC,few,TRBJ2-6,TRBD1,TRBV7-2
CASSFRPTGELFF,TGTGCCAGCAGTTTCCGACCCACCGGGGAGCTGTTTTTT,many,TRBJ2-2,NA,TRBV12-3/TRBV12-4
CASSGTSDFTDTQYF,TGTGCCAGCAGCGGGACTAGCGATTTCACAGATACGCAGTATTTT,few,TRBJ2-3,TRBD2,TRBV12-3/TRBV12-4
CASSVAGPYNEQFF,TGTGCCAGCAGCGTAGCGGGCCCCTACAATGAGCAGTTCTTC,many,TRBJ2-1,NA,TRBV9
CASSFRGAGVANETQYF,TGTGCCAGCAGTTTCCGGGGAGCGGGGGTCGCCAACGAGACCCAGTACTTC,NA,TRBJ2-5,TRBD2,TRBV12-3/TRBV12-4
CASSLGGNSGANVLTF,TGTGCCAGCAGCTTGGGCGGCAACTCTGGGGCCAACGTCCTGACTTTC,NA,TRBJ2-6,NA,TRBV5-5
CSARTSGSSGYEQYF,TGCAGTGCTAGAACTAGCGGGAGTTCGGGGTACGAGCAGTACTTC,NA,TRBJ2-7,TRBD2,TRBV20-1
CASSSSRAYSASRADTQYF,TGCGCCAGCAGCTCCTCGAGGGCGTATTCGGCCTCTCGCGCAGATACGCAGTATTTT,NA,TRBJ2-3,NA,TRBV5-1
CASGLEIGGWAYYEQYF,TGTGCTAGTGGTTTGGAAATCGGGGGGTGGGCCTACTACGAGCAGTACTTC,NA,TRBJ2-7,TRBD2,TRBV12-5
CASSPWTSGRRNTGELFF,TGCGCCAGCAGCCCCTGGACTAGCGGGAGGCGGAACACCGGGGAGCTGTTTTTT,few,TRBJ2-2,TRBD2,TRBV5-1
CASSLIEGALETQYF,TGCGCCAGCAGCCTGATCGAAGGGGCTTTAGAGACCCAGTACTTC,few,TRBJ2-5,NA,TRBV5-1
CASSPGGANVLTF,TGTGCCAGCTCACCGGGTGGGGCCAACGTCCTGACTTTC,many,TRBJ2-6,NA,TRBV18
CASATSGRAGEQFF,TGTGCCAGCGCTACTAGCGGGAGGGCCGGTGAGCAGTTCTTC,few,TRBJ2-1,TRBD2,TRBV2
CASSVGVGRTGELFF,TGTGCCAGCAGCGTAGGTGTCGGCAGGACCGGGGAGCTGTTTTTT,NA,TRBJ2-2,NA,TRBV9
CASSYYLAGLPNDYEQYF,TGTGCCAGCAGTTATTATCTGGCGGGACTCCCGAATGATTACGAGCAGTACTTC,few,TRBJ2-7,NA,TRBV6-5
CASSIYSYNEQFF,TGTGCCAGCAGCATATACAGCTACAATGAGCAGTTCTTC,many,TRBJ2-1,NA,TRBV7-3
CATSENTGELFF,TGTGCCACCAGTGAAAACACCGGGGAGCTGTTTTTT,NA,TRBJ2-2,NA,TRBV24-1
CASSPIFKRLAGAVTYEQYF,TGTGCCAGCAGCCCAATCTTTAAAAGACTAGCGGGGGCGGTAACCTACGAGCAGTACTTC,few,TRBJ2-7,TRBD2,TRBV7-6
CASSYEAGPYNSPLHF,TGTGCCAGCAGTTACGAGGCAGGGCCTTATAATTCACCCCTCCACTTT,few,TRBJ1-6,NA,TRBV6-5
CSARTSGNNEQFF,TGCAGTGCTCGGACTAGCGGGAACAATGAGCAGTTCTTC,few,TRBJ2-1,TRBD2,TRBV20-1
CAISDLAGGRHNEQFF,TGTGCCATCAGCGACCTAGCGGGAGGCCGCCACAATGAGCAGTTCTTC,NA,TRBJ2-1,TRBD2,TRBV10-3
CASSLNLAGGASYNEQFF,TGTGCCAGCAGCTTAAATCTAGCGGGAGGGGCCTCCTACAATGAGCAGTTCTTC,NA,TRBJ2-1,TRBD2,TRBV7-3
CSAENRQGTDTQYF,TGCAGTGCCGAAAATAGGCAGGGGACAGATACGCAGTATTTT,many,TRBJ2-3,NA,TRBV20-1
CASSRIAGAGSTDTQYF,TGCGCCAGCAGCAGAATCGCGGGGGCGGGGAGCACAGATACGCAGTATTTT,NA,TRBJ2-3,NA,TRBV5-1
CASSLDNTDTQYF,TGTGCCAGCAGCTTGGACAACACAGATACGCAGTATTTT,NA,TRBJ2-3,NA,TRBV5-6
CASSQDRVRRETQYF,TGCGCCAGCAGCCAAGATAGGGTGCGTAGAGAGACCCAGTACTTC,few,TRBJ2-5,NA,TRBV4-1
CASSSDWTGGSTVDEKLFF,TGCGCCAGCAGCTCCGACTGGACAGGGGGCTCGACGGTTGATGAAAAACTGTTTTTT,NA,TRBJ1-4,TRBD1,TRBV5-1
CASRGRQTYEQYF,TGTGCCAGCAGGGGGAGACAGACCTACGAGCAGTACTTC,few,TRBJ2-7,NA,TRBV6-6
CASSSGDPEGHQPQHF,TGTGCCAGCAGTTCCGGGGACCCTGAAGGGCATCAGCCCCAGCATTTT,NA,TRBJ1-5,NA,TRBV6-5
CASSLALASSSSYNEQFF,TGTGCCAGCAGCTTAGCGCTGGCTAGCTCGAGCTCCTACAATGAGCAGTTCTTC,many,TRBJ2-1,NA,TRBV7-2
CAISESASMQFF,TGTGCCATCAGTGAGTCGGCGTCCATGCAGTTCTTC,few,TRBJ2-1,NA,TRBV10-3
CASSLAGGLLAGDTQYF,TGCGCCAGCAGCTTGGCGGGGGGCCTCCTAGCTGGGGATACGCAGTATTTT,NA,TRBJ2-3,NA,TRBV5-1
CASSQESRWSYEQYF,TGCGCCAGCAGCCAAGAGTCCCGTTGGTCCTACGAGCAGTACTTC,few,TRBJ2-7,NA,TRBV4-1
CASSFMTSGYNEQFF,TGTGCCAGTAGTTTCATGACTAGCGGTTACAATGAGCAGTTCTTC,NA,TRBJ2-1,TRBD2,TRBV19
CASSLDRLQPQHF,TGTGCCAGCAGCTTAGATCGGTTGCAGCCCCAGCATTTT,few,TRBJ1-5,NA,TRBV7-9
CASSSAGARNEQFF,TGTGCCAGCAGCTCCGCGGGAGCTCGCAATGAGCAGTTCTTC,few,TRBJ2-1,TRBD2,TRBV7-3
CASSLVAYFEQFF,TGCGCCAGCAGCTTGGTGGCTTACTTTGAGCAGTTCTTC,NA,TRBJ2-1,NA,TRBV5-1
CASSFTPGLGFNTGELFF,TGTGCCAGCAGCTTTACGCCGGGACTAGGCTTTAACACCGGGGAGCTGTTTTTT,NA,TRBJ2-2,TRBD2,TRBV11-1
CASSHPGQGYQETQYF,TGTGCCAGCAGCCACCCGGGACAGGGGTACCAAGAGACCCAGTACTTC,few,TRBJ2-5,TRBD1,TRBV4-2